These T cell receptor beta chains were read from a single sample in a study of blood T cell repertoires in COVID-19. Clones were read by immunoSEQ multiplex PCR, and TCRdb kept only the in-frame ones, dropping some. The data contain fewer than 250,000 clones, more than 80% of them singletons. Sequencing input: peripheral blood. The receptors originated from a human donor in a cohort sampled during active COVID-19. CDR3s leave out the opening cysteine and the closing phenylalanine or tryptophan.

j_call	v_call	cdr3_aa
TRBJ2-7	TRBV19	ASSPSGLFTYEQY
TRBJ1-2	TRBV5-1	ASSLGDRAYGYT
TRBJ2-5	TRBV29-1	SVEPPGQRGETQY
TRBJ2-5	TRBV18	ASSPGQGWETQY
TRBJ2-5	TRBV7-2	ASSLGRGETQY
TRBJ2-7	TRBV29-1	SVGTGEGEQY
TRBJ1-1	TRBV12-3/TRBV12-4	ATFSGGGGAF
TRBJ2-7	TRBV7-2	ASSLAPGTSYEQY
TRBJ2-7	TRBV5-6	ASSPTGLPLEQY
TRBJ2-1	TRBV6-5	ASSYSQQGRSNEQF
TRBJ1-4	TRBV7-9	ASSPHGEKLF
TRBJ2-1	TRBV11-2	ASSFSGTGSFNNEQF
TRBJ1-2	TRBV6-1	ASSEAQLRIGWGGDGYT
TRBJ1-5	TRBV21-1	ASNRGGDQPQH
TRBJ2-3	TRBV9	ASSVAVSTDTQY
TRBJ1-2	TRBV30	AWGTGGYT
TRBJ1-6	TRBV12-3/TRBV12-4	ASSSGQRSPLH
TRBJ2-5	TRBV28	ASRQGQETQY
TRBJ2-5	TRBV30	AWSTGQPSQETQY
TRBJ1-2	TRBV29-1	SVRTEARIGYT
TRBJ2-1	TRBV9	ASSTRGASGYNEQF
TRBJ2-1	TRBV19	ASSIRGDRPYNEQF
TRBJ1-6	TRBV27	ASSLSGQHYNSPLH
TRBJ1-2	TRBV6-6	ASSYPTGYGYT
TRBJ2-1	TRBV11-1	ASSLSDSGTTNEQF
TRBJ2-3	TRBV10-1	ASSGFSGQGYTDTQY
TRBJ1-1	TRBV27	ASSLSLWDRGLRTEAF
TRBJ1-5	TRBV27	ASSLRAGGVGNQPQH
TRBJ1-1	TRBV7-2	ASSPLTDTEAF
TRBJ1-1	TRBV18	ASSSRTGGRDTEAF
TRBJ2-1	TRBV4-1	ASSQQIRGLAGRDEQF
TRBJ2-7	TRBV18	ASSPGQGAEQY
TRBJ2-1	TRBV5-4	ASSLVYLRGGSGNEQF
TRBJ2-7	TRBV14	ASSPGQQQY
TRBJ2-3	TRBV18	ASSPGARGTDTQY
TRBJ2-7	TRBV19	ASSNRQGLEQY
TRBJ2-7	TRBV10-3	AISEWGQGWEYEQY
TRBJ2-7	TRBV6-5	ASTDSGRAEQY
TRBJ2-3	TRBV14	ASSQGDFDTDTQY
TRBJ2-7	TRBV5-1	ASSLVAGSSYEQY
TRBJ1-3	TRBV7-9	ASSLVEGNTIY
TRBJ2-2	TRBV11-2	ASSRRGSGELF
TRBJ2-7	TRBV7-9	ASSLDWGQMSSYEQY